Presented here are 8 T cell receptor beta chains from one specimen sequenced in a study of T cell responses to AZD1222 COVID-19 vaccine listed by TCRdb under 2021. Taken with the paper, the label for time point translates to: baseline before first vaccination. The library was built by means of the immunoSEQ multiplex PCR assay. TCRdb holds this immuneACCESS table with in-frame rearrangements only. Some clones are missing; in checked studies, unresolved V genes explain under half, and the rest has no known cause. This sample is represented by more than 150,000 clones; over 80% of them were singletons. The ten largest clones capture about 10% of the sample. Sequencing was performed on peripheral blood, taken on day 0 of AZD1222 vaccination. These receptors all come from an adult in good health.

V usage is TRBV25-1 and J usage is TRBJ2-2, with 7 positions matching TRBD1. The V gene's germline CDR1 is MGHDK and CDR2 SYGVNS. The CDR3 covers 13 residues. V was pared by 8 bases and J by 6 bases, with 6 bases of the junction left unmatched. The CDR3: CASVDRIPGELFF. CDR3 sequence (DNA): TGTGCCAGCGTGGACAGGATCCCCGGGGAGCTGTTTTTT.

The chain recombines TRBV9 with TRBJ1-5; D perhaps matches TRBD1 (5 bases). Germline CDR1 reads SGDLS; CDR2 reads YYNGEE. The V end lost 0 bases, the J end lost 2 bases, and 9 bases lay between the germline ends. The CDR3 totals 15 residues. The CDR3 reads CASSVGGDRNQPQHF. CDR3 DNA sequence: TGTGCCAGCAGCGTAGGAGGGGATCGCAATCAGCCCCAGCATTTT. Using reference TRBV9 and TRBJ1-5 for the parts outside the CDR3, the full variable domain is DSGVTQTPKHLITATGQRVTLRCSPRSGDLSVYWYQQSLDQGLQFLIQYYNGEERAKGNILERFSAQQFPDLHSELNLSSLELGDSALYFCASSVGGDRNQPQHFGDGTRLSIL.

The chain is built from TRBV5-6 and TRBJ1-1; TRBD1 might be the D (6 bases). CDR1 is SGHDT and CDR2 is YYEEEE in the germline V gene. Trimming shortened V by 4 bases and J by 0 bases, and 16 bases separated the two germline ends. This CDR3 is built from 16 residues. CDR3 in DNA: TGTGCCAGCAGCCCCCTACAGGGCACGATGAACACTGAAGCTTTCTTT. This codes for CASSPLQGTMNTEAFF. The variable domain in full, completed from reference TRBV5-6 and TRBJ1-1, reads DAGVTQSPTHLIKTRGQQVTLRCSPKSGHDTVSWYQQALGQGPQFIFQYYEEEERQRGNFPDRFSGHQFPNYSSELNVNALLLGDSALYLCASSPLQGTMNTEAFFGQGTRLTVV.

This chain links TRBV27 with TRBJ1-2; 9 nucleotides agree with TRBD1. CDR3 length: 14 residues. Germline V gene sequence: CDR1 MNHEY, CDR2 SMNVEV (reference sequence). J lost 6 bases, V lost 3 bases, and 5 bases had no gene match. The CDR3 coding sequence is TGTGCCAGCAGTTTGGCCGGGACAGGGCATGGCTACACCTTC. Its protein product is CASSLAGTGHGYTF.

Remarks on this clone: In the same sample, other DNA sequences code for this CDR3. The V and J genes are TRBV6-5 and TRBJ1-2, with D possibly TRBD1 on 5 matching bases. The germline V gene has CDR1 MNHEY and CDR2 SVGAGI. This CDR3 is 13 amino acids long. Trimming left V 2 bases short and J 7 bases short, with 11 bases between. The CDR3 region is CASSYGAGFGYTF. The CDR3 nucleotides read TGTGCCAGCAGTTACGGGGCAGGGTTTGGCTACACCTTC.

This clone has just one count. This chain uses TRBV6-5 with TRBJ2-2; 11 bases are a match to TRBD1. Germline V lookup: CDR1 MNHEY, CDR2 SVGAGI. The trim removed 6 bases at V and 8 bases at J, leaving 8 bases unmatched. This CDR3 comprises 15 residues. CDR3 residues: CASRRPGQGVGELFF. The CDR3, as DNA: TGTGCCAGCAGGCGACCGGGACAGGGGGTAGGGGAGCTGTTTTTT.

V is TRBV5-4 and J is TRBJ2-7; no clear D. Germline V gene data show CDR1 as SGHNT and CDR2 as YYREEE (reference sequence). V lost 0 bases and J 3 bases, leaving 7 bases between the germline ends. The CDR3 loop spans 13 amino acids. The CDR3 DNA is TGTGCCAGCAGCTTGGAGGGCCGCTACGAGCAGTACTTC. Translation gives CASSLEGRYEQYF.

The chain has TRBV5-1 and TRBJ2-1; 10 bases align to TRBD2. Trimming cost V 4 bases and J 9 bases; bases outside gene matches: 13. The CDR3 runs 16 residues. Germline CDR1 SGHRS, CDR2 YFSETQ. The CDR3 DNA follows: TGCGCCAGCAGCAGCCAGCCAGCGGGAGGGTTGGGTGAGCAGTTCTTC. Protein: CASSSQPAGGLGEQFF.